A single sample gave rise to the 7 T cell receptor beta chains below, sequenced in a study of T cells in Graves' hyperthyroidism and ophthalmopathy. Amplification targeted TCR beta CDR3 regions from RNA transcripts. Primed by the HTBI set, a first-round RT-PCR was run on the TCR CDR3. TCRdb re-derived calls from the multiplex PCR reads in MiXCR, one entry per CDR3 protein. The profile shows 480,000 or so distinct CDR3 sequences, around 15% of them singletons. The specimen was blood. Receptors originate from a woman younger than 35 with Graves' hyperthyroidism.

This clonotype showed up many times. The chain combines TRBV12-3 or TRBV12-4 with TRBJ2-5, with no clear D. The V gene lost 6 bases and the J gene lost 4 bases, with 15 bases spanning the gap. The CDR3 runs 14 residues. The DNA of the CDR3 is TGTGCCAGCAGACCCCTGGTGGGTGTAGAGACCCAGTACTTC. Protein: CASRPLVGVETQYF.

This clonotype appeared a few times. The chain links TRBV6-1 to TRBJ2-7; 9 nucleotides match TRBD1. Trimming at V came to 7 bases and at J to 4 bases, leaving 8 bases not matched to a gene. Germline-derived CDR1 and CDR2 are MNHNS and SASEGT. CDR3 length equals 14 residues. Written as DNA, the CDR3 is TGTGCCAGCACTATTGGACAGGGGCTATACGAGCAGTACGTC. Translation: CASTIGQGLYEQYV.

V is TRBV13 and J is TRBJ2-4, with 9 bases aligning to TRBD1. The J segment lost 8 bases and the V segment lost 4 bases, leaving 6 bases of the junction unmatched. The germline CDR1 and CDR2 sequences are PRHDT and FYEKMQ (reference sequence). The CDR3 loop spans 14 amino acids. The DNA of the CDR3 is TGTGCCAGCAGCTGGGGACAGGGAGTGGACATTCAGTACTTC. Translating it yields CASSWGQGVDIQYF.

This chain connects TRBV15 to TRBJ2-2; the D gene is possibly TRBD1 (5 bases). The ends were cut back, 2 bases at V and 4 bases at J, with 11 bases in the middle. This CDR3 comprises 15 residues. Germline V lookup: CDR1 LNHNV, CDR2 YYDKDF (reference sequence). The chain's CDR3 is CATSRPRVGTGELFF. The CDR3, as DNA: TGTGCCACCAGCAGACCCAGGGTAGGCACCGGGGAGCTGTTTTTT.

Many counts were recorded for this clonotype. This chain joins TRBV19 and TRBJ1-4; TRBD1 is a possible D gene (6 bases). Trimming left V 3 bases short and J 1 base short, with 12 bases between. The CDR3 is made up of 16 amino acids. The germline CDR1 and CDR2 sequences are LNHDA and SQIVND (reference sequence). The CDR3 nucleotides read TGTGCCAGTAGTATCCGCGAGGGACAAACTAATGAAAAACTGTTTTTT. Encoded protein: CASSIREGQTNEKLFF.

This clonotype was observed a single time. It may be a read error: a sequence one base away is much more abundant. The conserved final phenylalanine or tryptophan is absent from the CDR3, which likely points to a read error. V is TRBV19 and J is TRBJ2-3; 8 bases map to TRBD1. CDR1 is LNHDA and CDR2 is SQIVND in the germline V gene (reference sequence). The CDR3 loop spans 17 amino acids. Trimming took 0 bases from V and 0 from J; bases not matched to a gene: 5. CDR3 region: CASSIDRRTGSTDTQYY. The CDR3 DNA reads TGTGCCAGTAGTATAGACCGTCGGACAGGGAGCACAGATACGCAGTATTAT.

This clonotype was detected many times. CDR3 sequence: CSARVRTSRGYGYTF. For the CDR3, the DNA is TGCAGTGCTAGAGTACGAACGTCCAGGGGCTATGGCTACACCTTC. The J gene is TRBJ1-2, the V gene TRBV20-1; weak D call: TRBD1 (6 bases). Trimming pared 1 base from V and 4 bases from J, leaving 16 bases between. In germline, CDR1 is DFQATT, CDR2 SNEGSKA (reference sequence). This CDR3 has 15 amino acids.